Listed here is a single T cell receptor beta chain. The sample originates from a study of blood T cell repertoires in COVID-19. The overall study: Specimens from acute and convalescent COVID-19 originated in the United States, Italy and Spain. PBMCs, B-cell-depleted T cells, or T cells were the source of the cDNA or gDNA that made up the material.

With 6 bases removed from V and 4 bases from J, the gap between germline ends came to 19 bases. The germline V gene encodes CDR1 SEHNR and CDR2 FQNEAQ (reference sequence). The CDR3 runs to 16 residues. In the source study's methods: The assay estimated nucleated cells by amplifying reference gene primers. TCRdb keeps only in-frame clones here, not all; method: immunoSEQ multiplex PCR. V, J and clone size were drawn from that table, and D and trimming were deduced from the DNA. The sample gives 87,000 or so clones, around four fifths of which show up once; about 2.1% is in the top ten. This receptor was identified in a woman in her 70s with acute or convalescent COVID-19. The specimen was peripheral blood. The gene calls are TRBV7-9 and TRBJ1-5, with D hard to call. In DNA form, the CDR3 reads TGTGCCAGCAGTCTATTCAGAGGGCCAGTAAATCAGCCCCAGCATTTT. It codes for CASSLFRGPVNQPQHF.